A single sample is the source of the 28 T cell receptor beta chains below, sequenced in a study of T cell clonotyping in hematopoietic cell transplantation. Time point described: recipient sample about 28 days before transplant, after cytoreduction. Measured with immunoSEQ multiplex PCR; TCRdb has only the in-frame clones, and not every one. The data contain about 28,000 clones, more than 65% of them seen just once; the ten biggest clones take up around 2%. The sequencing here drew on peripheral blood mononuclear cells, taken before stem cell transplant. These receptors came from a middle-aged man with acute myeloid leukemia. Some clones in this sample may be carry-over from other donors' samples.

The gene calls are TRBV5-1 and TRBJ1-1; 8 bases map to TRBD1. V was pared by 4 bases and J by 5 bases, with 10 bases of the junction left unmatched. Germline lookup yields CDR1 SGHRS and CDR2 YFSETQ. The CDR3 runs to 15 residues. In DNA form, the CDR3 reads TGCGCCAGCAGCCCAGATTCCAGGGGGCGAACTGAAGCTTTCTTT. Translating it yields CASSPDSRGRTEAFF.

The rearrangement joins TRBV5-1 to TRBJ2-7, with 10 bases identical to TRBD2. The J segment lost 1 base and the V segment lost 3 bases, leaving 7 bases of the junction unmatched. The CDR3 runs to 16 residues. Per the germline V gene, CDR1 is SGHRS and CDR2 is YFSETQ. The CDR3 sequence is CASSSGGLAPSYEQYF. CDR3 DNA: TGCGCCAGCAGCTCGGGGGGACTAGCGCCTTCCTACGAGCAGTACTTC. Based on the CDR3 plus reference TRBV5-1 and TRBJ2-7, the full variable domain is KAGVTQTPRYLIKTRGQQVTLSCSPISGHRSVSWYQQTPGQGLQFLFEYFSETQRNKGNFPGRFSGRQFSNSRSEMNVSTLELGDSALYLCASSSGGLAPSYEQYFGPGTRLTVT.

This chain joins TRBV28 and TRBJ2-5, with 11 nucleotides matching TRBD2. CDR1 MDHEN and CDR2 SYDVKM come from the germline V gene. The V and J ends lost 2 bases and 5 bases, in that order; junction bases with no gene match: 4. The CDR3 is made up of 15 amino acids. CDR3 nucleotides: TGTGCCAGCAGTTTAATAGCGGGGGGGGGCGAGACCCAGTACTTC. As protein: CASSLIAGGGETQYF.

The V call is TRBV25-1, the J call TRBJ1-5; D unclear. V lost 1 base, J lost 5 bases, and 3 bases lay in between. Germline loops: CDR1 MGHDK, CDR2 SYGVNS. The CDR3 runs to 12 residues. This CDR3 reads CASSESYQPQHF. DNA of the CDR3: TGTGCCAGCAGTGAATCGTATCAGCCCCAGCATTTT. Using reference TRBV25-1 and TRBJ1-5 for the parts outside the CDR3, the full variable domain is EADIYQTPRYLVIGTGKKITLECSQTMGHDKMYWYQQDPGMELHLIHYSYGVNSTEKGDLSSESTVSRIRTEHFPLTLESARPSHTSQYLCASSESYQPQHFGDGTRLSIL.

This chain uses TRBV27 with TRBJ1-2; D gene uncertain. V lost 2 bases, J lost 5 bases, and 18 bases lay in between. This CDR3 spans 16 amino acids. Per germline, CDR1 MNHEY and CDR2 SMNVEV (reference sequence). Written as DNA, the CDR3 is TGTGCCAGCAGTTTAAATAGAAACGGAGATGGGTATGGCTACACCTTC. Residues: CASSLNRNGDGYGYTF.

The genes are TRBV7-8 and TRBJ1-1, with D unclear. The ends were cut back, 1 base at V and 0 bases at J, with 9 bases in the middle. The CDR3 consists of 15 residues. Germline V gives CDR1 SGHVS, CDR2 FQNEAQ. The CDR3, as DNA: TGTGCCAGCAGCTTAGATCGGGTTTTGAACACTGAAGCTTTCTTT. Amino acid sequence: CASSLDRVLNTEAFF.

The chain uses TRBV6-5 and TRBJ2-5, with 10 bases aligning to TRBD1. Germline CDR1 reads MNHEY; CDR2 reads SVGAGI. CDR3 length: 13 amino acids. The V segment lost 5 bases and the J segment 5 bases; nucleotides outside the gene matches: 2. The CDR3 DNA sequence: TGTGCCAGCAGTCAGGGACAGGGGGAGACCCAGTACTTC. The encoded protein is CASSQGQGETQYF.

This sequence joins TRBV6-1 and TRBJ1-5; D ambiguous. Deletions cut 6 bases from V and 0 bases from J, with 12 bases between. The CDR3 runs to 15 residues. CDR1 and CDR2 from the germline V gene are MNHNS and SASEGT. This CDR3 is CASRPTLNSNQPQHF. In nucleotides, the CDR3 is TGTGCCAGCAGGCCCACCCTAAATAGCAATCAGCCCCAGCATTTT.

There are a few counts of this clone. The chain joins TRBV25-1 to TRBJ1-2, with D hard to call. Per germline, CDR1 MGHDK and CDR2 SYGVNS. CDR3 length: 12 amino acids. Trimming removed 0 bases at V and 7 bases at J, with 6 bases between. CDR3 nucleotides: TGTGCCAGCAGTGAATACCGGGTTGGCTACACCTTC. It encodes CASSEYRVGYTF.

This clone was detected a few times. The chain combines TRBV5-1 with TRBJ2-7; D is possibly TRBD1 or TRBD2 (5 bases each). V was pared by 7 bases and J by 3 bases, with 14 bases between. In germline, CDR1 is SGHRS, CDR2 YFSETQ. This CDR3 is 13 amino acids long. CDR3 in DNA: TGCGCCAGCTCCGGGACCCCGTTCTACGAGCAGTACTTC. This encodes CASSGTPFYEQYF. Combining the CDR3 with reference TRBV5-1 and TRBJ2-7 gives the whole variable domain KAGVTQTPRYLIKTRGQQVTLSCSPISGHRSVSWYQQTPGQGLQFLFEYFSETQRNKGNFPGRFSGRQFSNSRSEMNVSTLELGDSALYLCASSGTPFYEQYFGPGTRLTVT.

The chain couples TRBV5-3 to TRBJ1-2, with D possibly matching TRBD1 (5 bases). TRBV5-3 is sorted into the ORF group, with uncertain function. V was trimmed by 3 bases and J by 0 bases, leaving 15 bases between them. CDR3 length: 16 residues. CDR3 DNA sequence: TGTGCCAGAAGCTGCGCCGTGGGACCGTCTAACTATGGCTACACCTTC. This encodes CARSCAVGPSNYGYTF.

This chain links TRBV6-5 with TRBJ2-3; 7 positions agree with TRBD1. V lost 0 bases and J lost 4; bases outside the gene matches: 4. The CDR3 consists of 15 residues. Germline CDR1 MNHEY, CDR2 SVGAGI. The CDR3 protein is CASSYSPDRADTQYF. Written as DNA, the CDR3 is TGTGCCAGCAGTTACTCGCCTGACAGGGCAGATACGCAGTATTTT.

This chain uses TRBV27 with TRBJ1-4; 7 bases align to TRBD1. Germline values: CDR1 MNHEY, CDR2 SMNVEV (reference sequence). Losses at the gene ends were 0 bases for V and 7 bases for J; bases not matched to a gene: 2. There are 14 residues in the CDR3. DNA of the CDR3: TGTGCCAGCAGTTTATCAGGGGGCGTTGAAAAACTGTTTTTT. Protein sequence: CASSLSGGVEKLFF.

V gene TRBV5-4 combines with J gene TRBJ2-7; D is possibly TRBD1 (6 bases). V shed 4 bases and J shed 6 bases, with 11 bases lying between them. CDR1 is SGHNT, CDR2 YYREEE, per germline (reference sequence). CDR3 size: 12 residues. The CDR3 DNA reads as TGTGCCAGCAGCCCATTAGGGGGCGAGCAGTACTTC. It is translated as CASSPLGGEQYF.

The chain recombines TRBV11-2 with TRBJ2-7; 7 nucleotides agree with TRBD2. The CDR3 has 15 residues. V lost 5 bases and J lost 2; bases outside the gene matches: 9. The germline V gene encodes CDR1 SGHAT and CDR2 FQNNGV. Written as DNA, the CDR3 is TGTGCCAGCAGCCTAGCGGTGACGGAGGCCTACGAGCAGTACTTC. Translating it yields CASSLAVTEAYEQYF. The entire variable domain, with the rest obtained from reference TRBV11-2 and TRBJ2-7, is as follows: EAGVAQSPRYKIIEKRQSVAFWCNPISGHATLYWYQQILGQGPKLLIQFQNNGVVDDSQLPKDRFSAERLKGVDSTLKIQPAKLEDSAVYLCASSLAVTEAYEQYFGPGTRLTVT.

V is TRBV4-3 and J is TRBJ1-1; D is uncertain. V lost 0 bases to trimming and J lost 0 bases, with 14 bases between them. The CDR3 is 17 residues long. CDR1 LGHNA and CDR2 YSLEER come from the germline V gene. CDR3 nucleotides: TGCGCCAGCAGCCAAGACCCAGTGGGAGCTATGAACACTGAAGCTTTCTTT. The encoded protein is CASSQDPVGAMNTEAFF.

J is TRBJ1-2 and V is TRBV6-5, with a weak D call TRBD1 (5 bases). Trimming took off 0 bases at V and 4 bases at J, with 12 bases between the two ends. There are 15 residues in the CDR3. Germline V lookup: CDR1 MNHEY, CDR2 SVGAGI. CDR3 DNA: TGTGCCAGCAGTTACTCGTCGGGGGGATTCTATGGCTACACCTTC. It is translated as CASSYSSGGFYGYTF.

In this sample, this clone turned up once. V and J are TRBV9 and TRBJ2-2; the D gene is possibly TRBD2 (6 bases). With 0 bases removed from V and 1 base from J, the gap between germline ends came to 10 bases. Germline CDR1 SGDLS, CDR2 YYNGEE. The CDR3 extends over 16 amino acids. The DNA of the CDR3 is TGTGCCAGCAGCGTAGGCAGCGGGCTGAACACCGGGGAGCTGTTTTTT. Its protein is CASSVGSGLNTGELFF.

The gene calls are TRBV19 and TRBJ2-1; 11 bases line up with TRBD2. V dropped 4 bases and J dropped 2; count of bases not matched to a gene: 4. CDR1 LNHDA and CDR2 SQIVND come from the germline V gene (reference sequence). This CDR3 region has 16 residues. The CDR3 loop reads CASSKLTSGAYNEQFF. CDR3 DNA sequence: TGTGCCAGTAGTAAACTGACTAGCGGGGCCTACAATGAGCAGTTCTTC.

CDR3 in amino acids: CASSRGTGGGYTF. CDR3 DNA: TGTGCCAGCAGCCGCGGGACAGGGGGAGGCTACACCTTC. This chain links TRBV28 with TRBJ1-2, with 11 nucleotides matching TRBD1. The CDR3 is 13 residues long. V lost 6 bases to trimming and J lost 8 bases; unmatched junction nucleotides: 5. CDR1 MDHEN and CDR2 SYDVKM come from the germline V gene.

The V and J genes are TRBV5-4 and TRBJ1-1, with D uncertain. Germline lookup yields CDR1 SGHNT and CDR2 YYREEE (reference sequence). The CDR3 loop spans 14 amino acids. Between the trimmed V and J ends, which lost 4 bases and 4 bases, there was a span of 14 bases. DNA of the CDR3: TGTGCCAGCAGCCGGTGGGCGGAGGGCACTGAAGCTTTCTTT. Its translation is CASSRWAEGTEAFF.

V gene TRBV5-6 combines with J gene TRBJ1-5; no firm D call. Per germline, CDR1 SGHDT and CDR2 YYEEEE. V was pared by 0 bases and J by 0 bases, with 10 bases between. This CDR3 contains 16 residues. For the CDR3, the DNA is TGTGCCAGCAGCTTGGGCCATGTGAATAGCAATCAGCCCCAGCATTTT. This gives the protein CASSLGHVNSNQPQHF.

J is TRBJ1-1 and V is TRBV5-4, with TRBD1 identical over 9 bases. Germline CDR1 reads SGHNT; CDR2 reads YYREEE (reference sequence). The CDR3 is made up of 14 amino acids. The V and J ends lost 4 bases and 5 bases, in that order; junction bases with no gene match: 6. CDR3 region: CASSLRQGGTEAFF. In DNA, the CDR3 is TGTGCCAGCAGCCTCCGACAGGGGGGGACTGAAGCTTTCTTT.

This clone was seen more than once but under ten times. The chain carries TRBV7-2 and TRBJ1-5; possible D gene TRBD1, 5 bases. V was pared by 7 bases and J by 7 bases, with 17 bases between. Germline assignment: CDR1 SGHTA and CDR2 FQGNSA. CDR3 length: 14 amino acids. The CDR3 region has the DNA TGTGCCAGCACCTTCAATGGGGGTACGCAGCCCCAGCATTTT. It specifies CASTFNGGTQPQHF. Complete variable domain (other parts from reference TRBV7-2 and TRBJ1-5): GAGVSQSPSNKVTEKGKDVELRCDPISGHTALYWYRQSLGQGLEFLIYFQGNSAPDKSGLPSDRFSAERTGGSVSTLTIQRTQQEDSAVYLCASTFNGGTQPQHFGDGTRLSIL.

The rearrangement uses TRBV11-3 and TRBJ1-1; 9 nucleotides match TRBD1. The CDR3 is 13 residues long. The germline V gene encodes CDR1 SGHNT and CDR2 YENEEA. The V and J ends lost 6 bases and 6 bases, in that order; junction bases with no gene match: 5. The CDR3 sequence is CASRDRGRAEAFF. For the CDR3, the DNA is TGTGCCAGCAGAGACAGGGGGAGGGCTGAAGCTTTCTTT.

V gene TRBV4-2 combines with J gene TRBJ2-1, with 10 bases identical to TRBD2. The junction had 12 bases not matched to a gene; V was cut back by 0 bases and J by 10 bases. The CDR3 length is 17 residues. Germline CDR1 and CDR2: LGHNA and YNFKEQ. The CDR3 loop is CASSQERPSGRIREQFF. The DNA of the CDR3 is TGTGCCAGCAGCCAAGAAAGACCTAGCGGGAGAATCAGGGAGCAGTTCTTC.

This chain connects TRBV4-3 to TRBJ2-6, with D uncertain. V dropped 1 base and J dropped 0 bases, with 4 bases sitting between them. Germline assignment: CDR1 LGHNA and CDR2 YSLEER. This CDR3 has 15 residues. The CDR3 protein is CASSQVSSGANVLTF. CDR3 nucleotides: TGCGCCAGCAGCCAAGTCAGCTCTGGGGCCAACGTCCTGACTTTC.

The chain carries TRBV4-3 and TRBJ1-2; D unclear. CDR1 is LGHNA and CDR2 is YSLEER in the germline V gene. The CDR3 runs 13 residues. V lost 1 base, J lost 3 bases, and 6 bases lay in between. CDR3 nucleotide sequence: TGCGCCAGCAGCCAAGCAGGATACTATGGCTACACCTTC. Its protein product is CASSQAGYYGYTF.